This T cell receptor beta chain was observed in a study of OX40 agonist ivuxolimab in advanced cancers. The study's findings and limits: Partial responders treated at 0.1-3.0 mg/kg exhibited clonal expansion among the lowest measured.

Germline V lookup: CDR1 ENHRY, CDR2 SYGVKD. Trimming pared 6 bases from V and 1 base from J, leaving 12 bases between. The CDR3 consists of 14 residues. Some clones are missing from TCRdb's copy, which holds only in-frame ones; the method was immunoSEQ multiplex PCR. This table has around 68,000 clones, around nine tenths appearing once. Details on this clone: Antigen: not known.

The sequence was obtained from an adult with an advanced solid tumor such as melanoma, head and neck, liver or kidney cancer. Here the sequenced sample was CD4+ or CD8+ T cells sorted from blood, taken in a trial of the OX40 agonist ivuxolimab. This sequence joins TRBV10-3 and TRBJ1-1; unclear D gene. The CDR3 DNA reads as TGTGCCATCAGGGGCGTAAATCCGAACACTGAAGCTTTCTTT. Protein: CAIRGVNPNTEAFF.